Described below is a single T cell receptor beta chain sequence and its context. What it recognizes is unknown. This CDR3 comprises 12 residues. The germline CDR1 and CDR2 sequences are SNHLY and FYNNEI. The data derive from a study of monozygotic twins with inflammatory bowel disease. Incorporation of UMIs carrying a 6-nucleotide sample barcode was performed by template switching. Using the 5' RACE reads, TCRdb records one entry per CDR3 protein without DNA. The sample has approximately 420,000 distinct CDR3 sequences; the top ten hold 2% to 2.5%. Regarding the study as a whole: Diversity of TCRbeta measured by inverse Simpson was lower in IBD patients than in healthy co-twins. Distinguishing T cell subtypes was not possible.

The sequence was collected from a human donor with ulcerative colitis or Crohn's disease, or a healthy co-twin of an affected twin (not recorded which). Sequencing was done on a sample of blood. The V call is TRBV2, the J call TRBJ1-5. The chain's CDR3 is CASRKSNQPQHF.